These T cell receptor beta chains were read from a single sample in a study of cytomegalovirus exposure and HLA in healthy donors. Sequencing used immunoSEQ multiplex PCR; TCRdb keeps in-frame clones, though not all of them. The sample has around 99,000 clones, about 74% seen once. The sequencing input was PBMCs. The receptors shown here come from a woman in her 40s in good health and CMV-seropositive. CDR3s include the opening cysteine and the closing phenylalanine or tryptophan. D genes are given only for firm matches. For some rows the clone size is stated as once, few or many, or as a class when expanded; others skip it.

v_call	clone_size	j_call	d_call	cdr3_nt	cdr3_aa
TRBV5-1	once	TRBJ1-2	.	TGCGCCAGCAGCTTGCTCAAGGAGAGCTATGGCTACACCTTC	CASSLLKESYGYTF
TRBV29-1	.	TRBJ2-7	.	TGCAGCGTTGAGTACGGGGCGGGGGAGCAGTACTTC	CSVEYGAGEQYF
TRBV5-1	.	TRBJ2-3	.	TGCGCCAGCAGCTTGGCGGTTTTGTCAAGTCCGTATTTT	CASSLAVLSSPYF
TRBV27	.	TRBJ1-2	.	TGTGCCAGCAGCCTTTACCAGGCCGGCTATGGCTACACCTTC	CASSLYQAGYGYTF
TRBV6-1	.	TRBJ1-6	TRBD1	TGTGCCAGCAGGCCCGGACAGGGGTATAATTCACCCCTCCACTTT	CASRPGQGYNSPLHF
TRBV5-6	.	TRBJ2-7	TRBD1	TGTGCCAGCAGCCCCGCAGGCACAGGGGAACACGAGCAGTACTTC	CASSPAGTGEHEQYF
TRBV5-6	.	TRBJ2-5	TRBD2	TGTGCCAGCAGCGTTCTAGCGGGGGGGCAAGAGACCCAGTACTTC	CASSVLAGGQETQYF
TRBV18	.	TRBJ2-5	TRBD2	TGTGCCAGCTCACCACAAACTAGCGGGGAAGAGACCCAGTACTTC	CASSPQTSGEETQYF
TRBV10-3	.	TRBJ2-2	TRBD1	TGTGCCATCAGGTGGACAGGGGGTACCGGGGAGCTGTTTTTT	CAIRWTGGTGELFF
TRBV18	.	TRBJ1-5	TRBD1	TGTGCCAGCTCACCGGGACAGGGGGGGACTACTTATAGCAATCAGCCCCAGCATTTT	CASSPGQGGTTYSNQPQHF
TRBV2	.	TRBJ1-2	.	TGTGCCAGCACCTACAGGGATGGCTACACCTTC	CASTYRDGYTF
TRBV10-3	once	TRBJ1-2	TRBD1	TGTGCCATCAGTGATCGTTCGGGGACAGGGTATGGCTACACCTTC	CAISDRSGTGYGYTF
TRBV9	few	TRBJ2-3	TRBD2	TGTGCCAGCAGCGGACCTAGCGGGGGGTATAGCACAGATACGCAGTATTTT	CASSGPSGGYSTDTQYF
TRBV4-2	.	TRBJ1-1	TRBD1	TGTGCCAGCAGCCCACAGGGGGGCACTGAAGCTTTCTTT	CASSPQGGTEAFF
TRBV6-1	.	TRBJ2-7	.	TGTGCCAGCAATTCGGCGGCTCTGTCCTCCGAGCAGTACTTC	CASNSAALSSEQYF
TRBV6-6	.	TRBJ2-7	.	TGTGCCAGCAGATTCGGGACATCCAACAGGAGGGAGCAGTACTTC	CASRFGTSNRREQYF
TRBV11-3	.	TRBJ2-1	TRBD1	TGTGCCAGCAGCTTAGGAACAGGGGCTGTATATGAGCAGTTCTTC	CASSLGTGAVYEQFF
TRBV6-1	few	TRBJ1-5	.	TGTGCCAGCAGTGAATTTGACAGTCTGAATCAGCCCCAGCATTTT	CASSEFDSLNQPQHF
TRBV5-1	.	TRBJ1-2	.	TGCGCCAGCAGCGACCCCGGCGGTGGCTACACCTTC	CASSDPGGGYTF
TRBV5-6	.	TRBJ2-5	TRBD1	TGTGCCAGCAGCGGCCAGGGGGCCCAAGAGACCCAGTACTTC	CASSGQGAQETQYF
TRBV5-1	.	TRBJ2-7	TRBD1	TGCGCCAGCAGCTTGGGTGGACAGGGTACCTACGAGCAGTACTTC	CASSLGGQGTYEQYF
TRBV25-1	.	TRBJ1-4	TRBD1	TGTGCCAGCAGTACCCCCGGGACAGGGAATGAAAAACTGTTTTTT	CASSTPGTGNEKLFF
TRBV7-9	few	TRBJ1-5	TRBD1	TGTGCCAGCAGCTCGTACCGGGACAGTCTTCGGCGTGAGCAGCCCCAGCATTTT	CASSSYRDSLRREQPQHF
TRBV7-2	.	TRBJ2-5	TRBD2	TGTGCCAGCAGCTTCACTAGCGGGGCAGAGACCCAGTACTTC	CASSFTSGAETQYF
TRBV6-5	.	TRBJ2-7	TRBD2	TGTGCCAGCAGCCGAGCGGGGGTCCTCTACGAGCAGTACTTC	CASSRAGVLYEQYF
TRBV7-2	.	TRBJ2-6	.	TGTGCCAGCAGCGTACAGGGCTCTGGGGCCAACGTCCTGACTTTC	CASSVQGSGANVLTF
TRBV5-1	.	TRBJ1-1	.	TGCGCCAGCAGCTTGGGGCCAGAACGTGAAGCTTTCTTT	CASSLGPEREAFF
TRBV6-6	.	TRBJ1-2	.	TGTGCCAGCGTGAGCCTAACTAATAACTATGGCTACACCTTC	CASVSLTNNYGYTF
TRBV6-1	.	TRBJ2-3	TRBD2	TGTGCCAGCAGTGAATCGAGCGGGGGGTCGACAGATACGCAGTATTTT	CASSESSGGSTDTQYF
TRBV2	.	TRBJ1-2	TRBD1	TGTGCCAGCAGTTCGACAGGGGTCCCTAACTATGGCTACACCTTC	CASSSTGVPNYGYTF
TRBV19	.	TRBJ1-1	TRBD1	TGTGCCAGTAGTATGGGAGCATCAGGGGGCGCATCTGAAGCTTTCTTT	CASSMGASGGASEAFF
TRBV7-2	.	TRBJ2-7	.	TGTGCCAGCACCTCATGGACTGCCTACGAGCAGTACTTC	CASTSWTAYEQYF
TRBV6-1	.	TRBJ2-5	.	TGTGCCAGCAGTGAAGTACCGGGAGAGACCCAGTACTTC	CASSEVPGETQYF
TRBV7-3	.	TRBJ1-3	.	TGTGCCAGCAGCTTCCGAGGAAACCCTGGAAACACCATATATTTT	CASSFRGNPGNTIYF
TRBV15	few	TRBJ1-4	TRBD1	TGTGCCACCAGCAGGGACAGGTCCGGGGGTGAAAAACTGTTTTTT	CATSRDRSGGEKLFF
TRBV4-3	few	TRBJ1-1	TRBD1	TGCGCCAGCAGCCCGACAGGGGTGGAGACTGAAGCTTTCTTT	CASSPTGVETEAFF
TRBV20-1	.	TRBJ1-2	.	TGCAGTGCCCAGCAGGGCCGGGGCTACACCTTC	CSAQQGRGYTF
TRBV5-1	few	TRBJ2-3	.	TGCGCCAGCAGCTTGGCGGGGGCAGATACGCAGTATTTT	CASSLAGADTQYF
TRBV29-1	.	TRBJ2-1	.	TGCAGCGCAATACGGGATGATCAGATAAACAATGAGCAGTTCTTC	CSAIRDDQINNEQFF
TRBV5-1	few	TRBJ2-5	TRBD1	TGCGCCAGCAGCCCCGGACAGGGGCAAGAGACCCAGTACTTC	CASSPGQGQETQYF